This passage covers 29 T cell receptor beta chains from one sample sequenced in a study of OX40 agonist ivuxolimab in advanced cancers. Some clones are missing from TCRdb's copy, which holds only in-frame ones; the method was immunoSEQ multiplex PCR. The repertoire consists of more than 70,000 clones, with more than 80% occurring once and the leading ten covering less than 12%. Sequencing was performed on CD4+ or CD8+ T cells sorted from blood, taken in a trial of the OX40 agonist ivuxolimab. All receptors derive from an adult with an advanced solid tumor such as melanoma, head and neck, liver or kidney cancer.

Comment on this clone: A read error may produce the germline difference seen at one junction end. The CDR3 DNA reads as TGTGCTAGCAGCCCTGGACTAGCCTACAATGAGCAGTTCTTC. Its protein product is CASSPGLAYNEQFF. The rearrangement links TRBV7-7 to TRBJ2-1; TRBD2 aligns across 7 bases. Looked up from germline, CDR1 is SSHAT and CDR2 is FNYEAQ (reference sequence). The CDR3 totals 14 residues. Combining the CDR3 with reference TRBV7-7 and TRBJ2-1 gives the whole variable domain GAGVSQSPRYKVTKRGQDVTLRCDPISSHATLYWYQQALGQGPEFLTYFNYEAQPDKSGLPSDRFSAERPEGSISTLTIQRTEQRDSAMYRCASSPGLAYNEQFFGPGTRLTVL.

In this sample, this clone turned up a few times. The chain is built from TRBV11-2 and TRBJ1-2; weak D call: TRBD1 (6 bases). The CDR3 contains 17 residues. Trimming left V 5 bases short and J 5 bases short, with 24 bases between. Germline V gene lookup returns CDR1 SGHAT and CDR2 FQNNGV. The CDR3 region has the DNA TGTGCCAGCAGCCCTATATCGGGCAGGGGTCGGAAGTATGGCTACACCTTC. As protein: CASSPISGRGRKYGYTF.

The J gene is TRBJ2-7, the V gene TRBV11-2; no clear D gene. Germline V gives CDR1 SGHAT, CDR2 FQNNGV. The CDR3 is 15 amino acids. Trimming pared 1 base from V and 0 bases from J, leaving 10 bases between. DNA of the CDR3: TGTGCCAGCAGCTTAGCGCCAACTTTCTCCTACGAGCAGTACTTC. It encodes CASSLAPTFSYEQYF.

This clone came up a few times. This chain uses TRBV19 with TRBJ2-7, with a tentative D call TRBD1 (6 bases). CDR3 length: 15 amino acids. CDR1 LNHDA and CDR2 SQIVND come from the germline V gene (reference sequence). Trimming cost V 5 bases and J 5 bases, with 19 bases left between them. The CDR3 here is CASSPRDTYGNEQYF. DNA of the CDR3: TGTGCCAGTAGTCCCAGGGACACATACGGGAACGAGCAGTACTTC.

The chain links TRBV6-5 to TRBJ2-5; D not certain. This CDR3 comprises 15 residues. V was clipped by 0 bases and J by 2 bases, with 10 bases between them. The germline V gene has CDR1 MNHEY and CDR2 SVGAGI. CDR3 in amino acids: CASSYSLGSQETQYF. The CDR3 nucleotides are TGTGCCAGCAGTTACTCCCTGGGATCACAAGAGACCCAGTACTTC.

The chain joins TRBV19 to TRBJ2-7; no reliable D call. V was cut by 3 bases and J by 3 bases, with 15 bases left in between. The CDR3 consists of 15 residues. Per germline, CDR1 LNHDA and CDR2 SQIVND (reference sequence). Here the CDR3 reads CASSIAVGLFYEQYF. CDR3 nucleotide sequence: TGTGCCAGTAGTATTGCGGTTGGGCTTTTCTACGAGCAGTACTTC.

The rearrangement uses TRBV6-5 and TRBJ1-1, with D possibly being TRBD1 (5 bases). CDR1 MNHEY and CDR2 SVGAGI come from the germline V gene. Trimming removed 6 bases from V and 2 bases from J, with 16 bases in between. CDR3 size: 15 residues. This CDR3 is CASSYDSIPNTEAFF. CDR3 DNA sequence: TGTGCCAGCAGCTACGACAGCATTCCCAACACTGAAGCTTTCTTT.

The rearrangement joins TRBV21-1 to TRBJ1-1. TRBV21-1 is reported as a pseudogene. The CDR3 covers 12 residues. This chain's CDR3 is CASTVRAAEAFF. The CDR3 DNA reads TGTGCCAGCACCGTGAGGGCCGCCGAAGCTTTCTTT.

The sample holds one count of this clone. This chain joins TRBV5-1 and TRBJ2-3; no firm D call. V lost 2 bases and J 0 bases, leaving 10 bases between the germline ends. Germline CDR1 is SGHRS and CDR2 is YFSETQ. The CDR3 has 15 amino acids. CDR3 loop: CASSFDGHSTDTQYF. The CDR3 DNA follows: TGCGCCAGCAGCTTCGACGGGCACAGCACAGATACGCAGTATTTT.

The rearrangement uses TRBV5-8 and TRBJ2-1, with D maybe TRBD2 (5 bases). Germline CDR1 is SGHTS and CDR2 is YDEGEE. The CDR3 contains 14 residues. V lost 4 bases and J 4 bases, leaving 12 bases between the germline ends. CDR3 amino acids: CASSHLLGYNEQFF. In DNA, the CDR3 is TGTGCCAGCAGCCATCTACTAGGGTACAATGAGCAGTTCTTC.

The chain recombines TRBV28 with TRBJ1-5; the match to TRBD1 covers 8 bases. The CDR3 extends over 14 amino acids. Germline V lookup: CDR1 MDHEN, CDR2 SYDVKM. With 8 bases clipped from V and 4 bases from J, the junction kept 7 bases outside the gene matches. This CDR3 is CASLFRGPNQPQHF. CDR3 nucleotide sequence: TGTGCCAGCTTATTCAGGGGGCCAAATCAGCCCCAGCATTTT.

The gene calls are TRBV28 and TRBJ2-7; D is uncertain. The CDR3 extends over 15 amino acids. Trimming removed 1 base at V and 2 bases at J, with 12 bases between. The germline gives CDR1 MDHEN, CDR2 SYDVKM. The CDR3: CASSLSWQIAYEQYF. Written as DNA, the CDR3 is TGTGCCAGCAGTTTATCGTGGCAGATCGCCTACGAGCAGTACTTC.

This sequence joins TRBV4-2 and TRBJ2-7; tentatively, D is TRBD1 or TRBD2 (5 bases each). V lost 4 bases and J lost 3, with 13 bases in between. The V gene's germline CDR1 is LGHNA and CDR2 YNFKEQ. CDR3 length: 14 residues. CDR3 protein: CASSRGREFYEQYF. For the CDR3, the DNA is TGTGCCAGCAGCCGGGGACGAGAATTCTACGAGCAGTACTTC.

This chain links TRBV6-4 with TRBJ1-3; D is uncertain. V was clipped by 0 bases and J by 2 bases, with 11 bases between them. Germline V gene lookup returns CDR1 MRHNA and CDR2 SNTAGT. The CDR3 has 16 amino acids. DNA of the CDR3: TGTGCCAGCAGTGACTCCCGGACGAGGGCTGGAAACACCATATATTTT. Protein: CASSDSRTRAGNTIYF.

Here the CDR3 reads CASSISRQGEQFF. The CDR3 DNA reads as TGTGCCAGTAGTATTAGTAGGCAGGGTGAGCAGTTCTTC. This chain uses TRBV19 with TRBJ2-1, with a tentative D call TRBD1 (5 bases). The CDR3 consists of 13 residues. Germline values: CDR1 LNHDA, CDR2 SQIVND (reference sequence). The ends were cut back, 3 bases at V and 9 bases at J, with 12 bases in the middle.

The genes are TRBV15 and TRBJ2-7; unclear D gene. The CDR3 extends over 13 amino acids. The germline V gene encodes CDR1 LNHNV and CDR2 YYDKDF (reference sequence). V shed 1 base and J shed 5 bases, with 9 bases lying between them. Written as DNA, the CDR3 is TGTGCCACCAGCAGAGCCCGTCGGGACGAGCAGTACTTC. Translated: CATSRARRDEQYF.

This clone was detected only a few times. The chain carries TRBV2 and TRBJ2-7; 8 bases align to TRBD2. The CDR3 is 22 residues long. Per germline, CDR1 SNHLY and CDR2 FYNNEI. V trimming: 0 bases; J trimming: 3 bases; junction bases outside the gene matches: 25. CDR3 nucleotide sequence: TGTGCCAGCAGTGAAGCGCTTATGGGCAGGCGTGGCGGGAGGTCTCTCGTCTACGAGCAGTACTTC. Its protein product is CASSEALMGRRGGRSLVYEQYF.

The V and J genes are TRBV12-2 and TRBJ2-1; TRBD2 is the table's D call and was not checked against the DNA. TRBV12-2 counts as a pseudogene. The CDR3 covers 18 residues. CDR3 sequence: CASRLVASGRSSYNEQFF. The CDR3, as DNA: TGTGCAAGTCGCTTGGTGGCTAGCGGGCGTAGCTCCTACAATGAGCAGTTCTTC.

The gene calls are TRBV7-8 and TRBJ2-1; maybe TRBD2 (6 bases). CDR3 size: 15 residues. The germline CDR1 and CDR2 sequences are SGHVS and FQNEAQ. V lost 4 bases to trimming and J lost 6 bases, with 16 bases between them. CDR3 amino acids: CASSSLPLASNEQFF. The CDR3 nucleotides are TGTGCCAGCAGCTCCTTGCCCCTAGCGTCCAATGAGCAGTTCTTC.

The chain joins TRBV4-2 to TRBJ2-3; no clear D. Germline values: CDR1 LGHNA, CDR2 YNFKEQ. This CDR3 region has 16 residues. V was trimmed by 1 base and J by 0 bases, leaving 11 bases between them. This chain's CDR3 is CASSQVGQWSTDTQYF. CDR3 DNA sequence: TGTGCCAGCAGCCAAGTTGGCCAATGGAGCACAGATACGCAGTATTTT.

The rearrangement joins TRBV18 to TRBJ1-1; D remains ambiguous. CDR3 length: 13 amino acids. The germline V gene encodes CDR1 KGHSH and CDR2 LQKENI. The germline V and J ends were trimmed by 3 bases and 7 bases, with 12 bases remaining between them. The CDR3: CASSPFRENEAFF. CDR3 DNA sequence: TGTGCCAGCTCACCGTTTCGGGAGAATGAAGCTTTCTTT.

The V call is TRBV11-2, the J call TRBJ2-3; TRBD2 aligns across 10 bases. Looked up from germline, CDR1 is SGHAT and CDR2 is FQNNGV. V shed 5 bases and J 4 bases; nucleotides not matched to a gene: 3. This CDR3 has 14 amino acids. The CDR3 loop is CASSPGTSADTQYF. CDR3 sequence (DNA): TGTGCCAGCAGCCCTGGGACTAGCGCAGATACGCAGTATTTT.

This chain links TRBV7-8 with TRBJ2-5; TRBD2 matches at 7 bases. J was trimmed by 4 bases and V by 1 base; bases with no gene match: 6. Per the germline V gene, CDR1 is SGHVS and CDR2 is FQNEAQ. This CDR3 is built from 15 residues. CDR3: CASSLVWSSGETQYF. CDR3 coding DNA: TGTGCCAGCAGCTTAGTATGGTCTAGCGGAGAGACCCAGTACTTC.

The chain uses TRBV4-1 and TRBJ1-2, with D possibly TRBD1 on 6 matching bases. CDR1 MGHRA and CDR2 YSYEKL come from the germline V gene. Trimming pared 3 bases from V and 6 bases from J, leaving 11 bases between. This CDR3 is built from 13 residues. The CDR3 region has the DNA TGCGCCAGCAGCCATGGTGGGGGCAATGGCTACACCTTC. Encoded protein: CASSHGGGNGYTF.

The J gene is TRBJ2-7, the V gene TRBV9; TRBD2 agrees at 8 bases. After removal of 0 bases from V and 0 bases from J, the junction contained 8 bases not matched to a gene. The CDR3 consists of 17 residues. CDR1 is SGDLS and CDR2 is YYNGEE in the germline V gene. The CDR3 loop is CASSVGGSGTISYEQYF. As DNA, the CDR3 is TGTGCCAGCAGCGTAGGGGGTAGCGGGACGATCTCCTACGAGCAGTACTTC. The full variable domain, rest sourced from reference TRBV9 and TRBJ2-7, is DSGVTQTPKHLITATGQRVTLRCSPRSGDLSVYWYQQSLDQGLQFLIQYYNGEERAKGNILERFSAQQFPDLHSELNLSSLELGDSALYFCASSVGGSGTISYEQYFGPGTRLTVT.

The CDR3 bases are TGCGCCAGCAGCCAAGGAGACGGAATGGGCTACACCTTC. The encoded protein is CASSQGDGMGYTF. This chain connects TRBV4-1 to TRBJ1-2; no reliable D call. Trimming cost V 1 base and J 8 bases, with 11 bases left between them. Looked up from germline, CDR1 is MGHRA and CDR2 is YSYEKL. This CDR3 region has 13 residues.

The chain couples TRBV19 to TRBJ2-3; D is unclear. V lost 4 bases to trimming and J lost 3 bases, with 11 bases between them. The CDR3 has 14 residues. The V gene's germline CDR1 is LNHDA and CDR2 SQIVND (reference sequence). The CDR3 DNA reads TGTGCCAGTAGTACCGGCCCTGGGACAGATACGCAGTATTTT. This sequence encodes CASSTGPGTDTQYF.

The chain links TRBV11-2 to TRBJ2-1; the D gene is possibly TRBD2 (5 bases). V was clipped by 1 base and J by 13 bases, with 8 bases between them. This CDR3 is 11 amino acids long. The germline V gene encodes CDR1 SGHAT and CDR2 FQNNGV. The CDR3 reads CASSLGTLQFF. The CDR3 region has the DNA TGTGCCAGCAGCTTAGGGACTCTACAGTTCTTC.

This chain links TRBV28 with TRBJ1-1; 8 nucleotides match TRBD1. Losses at the gene ends were 3 bases for V and 6 bases for J; bases not matched to a gene: 6. This CDR3 spans 14 amino acids. CDR1 is MDHEN, CDR2 SYDVKM, per germline. CDR3 residues: CASSFPGGYPEAFF. Written as DNA, the CDR3 is TGTGCCAGCAGTTTTCCAGGGGGCTACCCTGAAGCTTTCTTT.